What follows describes a single T cell receptor (beta chain). Its antigen is not known. The data stem from a study of blood T cells in healthy people across ages. General study findings and limits: Higher naive T cell percentage went strongly together with higher TCR beta diversity. Greater diversity and more naive CD4+ cells were seen in long-lived donors than in aged donors.

The CDR3 has 16 residues. V shed 1 base and J 4 bases; nucleotides not matched to a gene: 6. Germline V gene lookup returns CDR1 SGHDN and CDR2 FVKESK. PCR was performed a second time for about 7 to 11 cycles using a sample-barcoded 5' primer and a J-beta primer mix. TCRdb processed the 5' RACE reads anew with MiXCR; each CDR3 protein has one entry. The repertoire has 790,000 or so distinct CDR3 sequences, about half of them found once; the top ten carry around 18%. The sample comprised blood. The chain joins TRBV14 to TRBJ2-1, with 8 bases matching TRBD2. This receptor was taken from a man of 80 years or more in good health. The CDR3 DNA reads as TGTGCCAGCAGCCAAGCCAGCGGGAGACTTTACAATGAGCAGTTCTTC. Amino acids: CASSQASGRLYNEQFF.